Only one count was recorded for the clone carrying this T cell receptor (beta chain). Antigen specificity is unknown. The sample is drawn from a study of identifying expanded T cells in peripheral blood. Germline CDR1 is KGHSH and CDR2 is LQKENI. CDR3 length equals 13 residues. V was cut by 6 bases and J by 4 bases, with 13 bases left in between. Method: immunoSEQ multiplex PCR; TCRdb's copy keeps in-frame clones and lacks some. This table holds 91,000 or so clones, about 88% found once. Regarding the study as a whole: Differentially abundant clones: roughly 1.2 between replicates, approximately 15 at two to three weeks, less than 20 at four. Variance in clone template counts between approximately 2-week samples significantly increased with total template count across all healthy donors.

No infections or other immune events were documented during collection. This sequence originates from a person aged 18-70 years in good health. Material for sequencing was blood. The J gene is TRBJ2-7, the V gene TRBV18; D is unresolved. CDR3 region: CASSHTEQYEQYF. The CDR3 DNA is TGTGCCAGCTCTCACACAGAGCAGTACGAGCAGTACTTC.